Listed below are T cell receptor beta chains from one sample, sequenced in a study of blood T cell repertoires in COVID-19. This table comes from immunoSEQ multiplex PCR, and its TCRdb copy is limited to in-frame clones, with some not included. The sample records about 410,000 clones, 90% being singletons. Sequencing was done on a sample of PBMCs or T cells enriched from blood (not recorded which). The receptors stem from a man aged 18 to 30 who had recovered from COVID-19. Both conserved end residues are part of each CDR3. A D gene is named only where the DNA matches it firmly. Rows give clone size only sometimes, using once, few, many, or a class for an expanded clone.

>-|TRBJ1-6|13|-|TRBV27
CASSLSRDSPLHF
TGTGCCAGCAGTTTATCTAGAGATTCACCCCTCCACTTT
>-|TRBJ2-2|16|TRBD1|TRBV5-1
CASSQSGQWEGGELFF
TGCGCCAGCAGCCAATCGGGACAGTGGGAAGGCGGGGAGCTGTTTTTT
>few|TRBJ2-1|12|-|TRBV5-1
CASSLIGVEQFF
TGCGCCAGCAGCTTGATCGGGGTTGAGCAGTTCTTC
>-|TRBJ1-5|18|TRBD1|TRBV15
CATSERQGTNIGNQPQHF
TGTGCCACCAGCGAAAGACAGGGTACTAATATTGGCAATCAGCCCCAGCATTTT
>-|TRBJ1-1|13|TRBD1|TRBV6-5
CATTGTGGDKAFF
TGTGCCACCACCGGGACAGGCGGGGACAAAGCTTTCTTT
>-|TRBJ1-1|13|TRBD1|TRBV29-1
CSTKGQGNTEAFF
TGCAGCACAAAAGGACAGGGTAACACTGAAGCTTTCTTT
>-|TRBJ1-5|15|-|TRBV19
CASSIDWGGYQPQHF
TGTGCCAGTAGTATAGATTGGGGGGGATATCAGCCCCAGCATTTT
>once|TRBJ1-6|14|-|TRBV10-3
CAISDREGNSPLHF
TGTGCCATCAGTGACAGGGAAGGGAATTCACCCCTCCACTTT
>-|TRBJ2-1|19|TRBD2|TRBV5-5
CASSTWTSGGASPYNEQFF
TGTGCCAGCAGCACCTGGACTAGCGGGGGAGCAAGTCCCTACAATGAGCAGTTCTTC
>-|TRBJ2-1|13|TRBD2|TRBV10-1
CASTGGGYNEQFF
TGCGCCAGCACTGGGGGGGGGTACAATGAGCAGTTCTTC
>-|TRBJ1-2|13|-|TRBV29-1
CSVDLLGGEGYTF
TGCAGCGTTGATCTACTCGGGGGAGAGGGCTACACCTTC
>-|TRBJ1-2|13|-|TRBV2
CASRGEQGVGYTF
TGTGCCAGCAGGGGGGAACAGGGAGTGGGCTACACCTTC
>-|TRBJ2-7|12|-|TRBV9
CASSGWGYQQYF
TGTGCCAGCAGCGGTTGGGGCTACCAGCAGTACTTC
>-|TRBJ1-4|13|-|TRBV12-3/TRBV12-4
CASSREVGEKLFF
TGTGCCAGCAGCCGGGAGGTGGGTGAAAAACTGTTTTTT
>once|TRBJ1-1|13|-|TRBV5-5
CASSALRETEAFF
TGTGCCAGCTCCGCTCTGAGGGAAACTGAAGCTTTCTTT
>-|TRBJ2-5|14|-|TRBV5-4
CASSLVVGEETQYF
TGTGCCAGCAGCTTGGTAGTTGGAGAAGAGACCCAGTACTTC
>few|TRBJ1-5|13|-|TRBV28
CASSKTGVLPQHF
TGTGCCAGCAGTAAAACGGGGGTACTGCCCCAGCATTTT
>once|TRBJ1-1|14|TRBD1|TRBV28
CASSSDRRNTEAFF
TGTGCCAGCAGTTCGGACAGGCGTAACACTGAAGCTTTCTTT
>-|TRBJ2-7|15|TRBD2|TRBV28
CASSLSGGFGYEQYF
TGTGCCAGCAGTTTAAGCGGGGGCTTCGGCTACGAGCAGTACTTC
>-|TRBJ2-1|15|TRBD2|TRBV6-4
CASSPTSGTYNEQFF
TGTGCCAGCAGTCCAACTAGCGGGACCTACAATGAGCAGTTCTTC
>-|TRBJ1-1|14|-|TRBV5-1
CASSFGGGVTEAFF
TGCGCCAGCAGCTTCGGGGGAGGGGTCACTGAAGCTTTCTTT
>-|TRBJ2-7|14|TRBD1|TRBV2
CASSGDRSSYEQYF
TGTGCCAGCAGCGGGGACAGGTCCTCCTACGAGCAGTACTTC
>-|TRBJ1-4|15|TRBD1|TRBV30
CAWSLGQPSPAELFF
TGTGCCTGGAGTTTGGGACAGCCCTCACCTGCGGAACTGTTTTTT
>-|TRBJ1-6|17|TRBD1|TRBV15
CATSGTTMDRYNSPLHF
TGTGCCACCAGCGGAACAACGATGGACAGGTATAATTCACCCCTCCACTTT
>-|TRBJ2-7|14|TRBD1|TRBV6-5
CASSYSGQLYEQYF
TGTGCCAGCAGTTACTCGGGACAGCTTTACGAGCAGTACTTC
>-|TRBJ1-5|17|TRBD1|TRBV30
CAWSRDRGSPGNQPQHF
TGTGCCTGGAGTCGGGACAGGGGGTCGCCGGGCAATCAGCCCCAGCATTTT
>-|TRBJ2-7|16|TRBD2|TRBV20-1
CSASIIAGAVAYEQYF
TGCAGTGCTAGTATAATAGCGGGAGCCGTAGCCTACGAGCAGTACTTC
>-|TRBJ1-2|13|-|TRBV5-6
CASRPTGYYGYTF
TGTGCCAGCAGACCAACAGGGTACTATGGCTACACCTTC
>few|TRBJ1-3|18|-|TRBV30
CAWRLDMGSLYSGNTIYF
TGTGCCTGGAGGTTGGACATGGGGTCACTTTACTCTGGAAACACCATATATTTT
>-|TRBJ2-5|17|TRBD2|TRBV7-9
CASSLRTSGRATETQYF
TGTGCCAGCAGCTTACGGACTAGCGGGAGGGCGACAGAGACCCAGTACTTC
>-|TRBJ1-1|14|-|TRBV3-1/TRBV3-2
CASSHDSGYAEAFF
TGTGCCAGCAGCCACGACTCAGGGTACGCTGAAGCTTTCTTT
>-|TRBJ1-1|15|-|TRBV29-1
CSVVRWGTMNTEAFF
TGCAGCGTTGTTAGGTGGGGCACGATGAACACTGAAGCTTTCTTT
>once|TRBJ2-1|15|TRBD2|TRBV7-8
CASSFPGLGWNEQFF
TGTGCCAGCAGCTTTCCGGGACTAGGATGGAATGAGCAGTTCTTC
>-|TRBJ2-3|15|-|TRBV4-1
CASSQTAGGPDTQYF
TGCGCCAGCAGCCAAACTGCAGGTGGGCCAGATACGCAGTATTTT
>-|TRBJ1-2|13|TRBD1|TRBV29-1
CSVGQGFNYGYTF
TGCAGCGTTGGACAGGGGTTCAACTATGGCTACACCTTC
>-|TRBJ2-7|15|-|TRBV5-1
CASSTTGSPSYEQYF
TGCGCCAGCAGCACTACCGGGAGCCCCTCCTACGAGCAGTACTTC
>once|TRBJ1-1|13|-|TRBV21-1
CAILEGKNTEAFF
TGTGCAATTCTGGAGGGAAAAAACACTGAAGCTTTCTTT
>-|TRBJ2-5|16|TRBD1|TRBV5-1
CASSLGRWDRTETQYF
TGCGCCAGCAGCTTGGGTCGATGGGACAGGACGGAGACCCAGTACTTC
>-|TRBJ1-2|16|-|TRBV10-3
CAISGRGDTSNYGYTF
TGTGCCATCAGTGGTCGAGGGGACACGTCTAACTATGGCTACACCTTC
>-|TRBJ2-5|14|TRBD1|TRBV5-4
CASSKGQVKETQYF
TGTGCCAGCAGCAAAGGACAGGTGAAAGAGACCCAGTACTTC
>-|TRBJ1-2|16|-|TRBV7-2
CASSSTGGLRYYGYTF
TGTGCCAGCAGCTCGACAGGAGGTCTTCGATACTATGGCTACACCTTC
>-|TRBJ1-5|15|-|TRBV4-1
CASSRRQASNQPQHF
TGCGCCAGCAGCCGGCGACAGGCTAGCAATCAGCCCCAGCATTTT
>-|TRBJ2-7|14|-|TRBV30
CAWSPGFGRYEQYF
TGTGCCTGGTCCCCGGGATTCGGACGATACGAGCAGTACTTC
>-|TRBJ2-7|13|-|TRBV10-1
CATSPDSESEQYF
TGCGCCACCAGCCCGGACAGCGAGAGCGAGCAGTACTTC
>-|TRBJ1-1|14|-|TRBV7-8
CASSSLGGNTEAFF
TGTGCCAGCAGCTCCCTGGGGGGGAACACTGAAGCTTTCTTT
>-|TRBJ2-7|13|TRBD2|TRBV12-3/TRBV12-4
CASSLAGGREQYF
TGTGCCAGCAGTCTAGCGGGGGGGCGTGAGCAGTACTTC
>-|TRBJ1-1|17|-|TRBV14
CASSLWGRPGPYIEAFF
TGTGCCAGCAGCCTCTGGGGGCGGCCCGGGCCGTATATTGAAGCTTTCTTT
>-|TRBJ2-7|13|-|TRBV18
CASSPTLQLEQYF
TGTGCCAGCTCACCTACGTTACAGTTGGAGCAGTACTTC